This TCR beta chain was recovered during a study of identical twins. CDR3 length equals 15 residues. CDR1 and CDR2 from the germline V gene are MNHEY and SVGAGI. The ends were cut back, 0 bases at V and 6 bases at J, with 14 bases in the middle. This clonotype was detected many times. Its antigen is currently unknown. TCRdb reprocessed the 5' RACE reads with MiXCR, giving one entry per CDR3 protein. The sample includes hundreds of thousands of distinct CDR3 sequences, just over 7% of them seen just once. Broader study findings: The study based its conclusions on cross-sectional statistical analysis and did not follow the same donors. Out-of-frame beta chain sequences displayed weaker excess sharing between twins.

These same data were also listed under a study on yellow fever vaccine responses in identical twins.

Sequencing was done on a sample of PBMCs. The J gene is TRBJ1-1, the V gene TRBV6-5, with D hard to call. The TCR sequence derives from a woman aged 18-29 years in good health. CDR3 sequence (DNA): TGTGCCAGCAGTTACTCGAGCGAGGGATCAGCTGAAGCTTTCTTT. Translation gives CASSYSSEGSAEAFF.